This T cell receptor (beta chain) originates from a study of blood T cells in healthy people across ages. This CDR3 has 14 amino acids. Germline CDR1 SGHTA, CDR2 FQGTGA. Trimming cost V 4 bases and J 6 bases; bases outside gene matches: 4. This clonotype was counted many times. The antigen remains unidentified. PBMCs were isolated at a quantity of at least 6 million per sample. The study, taken as a whole, reports: It was held that the diversity estimates obtained from one million T cells were underestimates.

The authors ran a second PCR of roughly 6 to 12 cycles using a sample-barcoded 5' primer and a J-beta primer mix. CDR3-containing paired-end reads numbered at least 2.5 million in each sample. TCRdb itself ran the 5' RACE reads through MiXCR, one entry per CDR3 protein. The table has some 640,000 distinct CDR3 sequences, 25% to 30% seen once. The TCR originated in a woman older than 75 in good health. The material sequenced was blood. The chain uses TRBV7-3 and TRBJ2-7; 12 bases are shared with TRBD2. CDR3 bases: TGTGCCAGCAGCTCGACTAGCGGGGGCTCCGAGCAGTACTTC. Amino acid sequence: CASSSTSGGSEQYF.